The following is a T cell receptor beta chain sequence with its context. Its cognate antigen is unknown. This entry belongs to a study of cytomegalovirus exposure and HLA in healthy donors. Germline V gene data show CDR1 as KGHSH and CDR2 as LQKENI. The CDR3 sequence is 16 residues long. V was cut by 4 bases and J by 4 bases, with 19 bases left in between. Broader study findings: TCR beta chain V- and J-gene trimming was linked, in a later analysis, to a missense variant in DCLRE1C.

PCR involved 60 Vbeta and 13 Jbeta primers. Clones were sequenced by immunoSEQ multiplex PCR, and TCRdb holds only the in-frame ones, with some missing. The table lists roughly 150,000 clones, around 76% of them singletons, with roughly 1.6% in the top ten. Sequenced: PBMCs. The chain links TRBV18 to TRBJ1-1; tentatively, D is TRBD1 (6 bases). This TCR was sampled from a girl aged 5-17 years in good health and CMV-seropositive. The CDR3 sequence: CASSHAAGQPGTEAFF. The CDR3 coding sequence is TGTGCCAGCTCACACGCCGCCGGACAGCCGGGCACTGAAGCTTTCTTT.